This T cell receptor beta chain is from a study of blood T cells in healthy people across ages. Healthy individuals of Caucasian origin from Russia, aged 6 to 90, served as donors. They isolated at least 7 million PBMCs from each sample. The use of a sample-barcoded 5' primer and a J-beta primer mix characterized a second PCR of roughly 6 to 12 cycles. A single record per CDR3 protein comes from TCRdb applying MiXCR to the 5' RACE reads. The table records 1.8 million or so distinct CDR3 sequences, about 39% of them present only once. V lost 1 base and J 7 bases, leaving 17 bases between the germline ends. The CDR3 covers 15 residues. Germline V gene lookup returns CDR1 LGHNA and CDR2 YSLEER.

Sequencing was performed on blood. This TCR derives from a human donor in good health. The chain links TRBV4-3 to TRBJ2-7, with D perhaps TRBD1 or TRBD2 (5 bases each). The CDR3 nucleotides read TGCGCCAGCAGCCAAGCATGGGGGATGGTGTTTGAGCAGTACTTC. It codes for CASSQAWGMVFEQYF.